The 32 T cell receptor beta chains in this list originate from one sample, sequenced in a study of OX40 agonist ivuxolimab in advanced cancers. Repertoires were generated with immunoSEQ multiplex PCR, while TCRdb's copy carries only in-frame clones and drops some. This table holds 30,000 or so clones, around 80% found once. Sequencing was performed on CD4+ or CD8+ T cells sorted from blood, taken in a trial of the OX40 agonist ivuxolimab. These receptors were collected from an adult with an advanced solid tumor such as melanoma, head and neck, liver or kidney cancer.

This chain connects TRBV7-9 to TRBJ1-2, with D possibly matching TRBD1 (6 bases). This CDR3 contains 12 residues. Trimming shortened V by 5 bases and J by 5 bases, and 9 bases separated the two germline ends. Germline V lookup: CDR1 SEHNR, CDR2 FQNEAQ (reference sequence). This CDR3 is CASSNREYGYTF. As DNA, the CDR3 is TGTGCCAGCAGCAACAGGGAGTATGGCTACACCTTC.

V and J are TRBV7-3 and TRBJ2-1; unclear D gene. Trimming left V 5 bases short and J 4 bases short, with 12 bases between. Germline CDR1 reads SGHTA; CDR2 reads FQGTGA. The CDR3 runs to 14 residues. This chain's CDR3 is CASSPNGGYNEQFF. CDR3 DNA: TGTGCCAGCAGCCCCAATGGCGGTTACAATGAGCAGTTCTTC.

The CDR3 coding sequence is TGTGCCAGCAGAGATCAACCAGGAACGAACACCGGGGAGCTGTTTTTT. It codes for CASRDQPGTNTGELFF. The chain joins TRBV7-3 to TRBJ2-2, with D unresolved. The CDR3 spans 16 residues. Trimming stripped 6 bases from V and 0 bases from J, with 14 bases between. CDR1 is SGHTA, CDR2 FQGTGA, per germline.

The chain carries TRBV4-2 and TRBJ2-5, with 7 positions matching TRBD2. Per the germline V gene, CDR1 is LGHNA and CDR2 is YNFKEQ. After removal of 4 bases from V and 0 bases from J, the junction contained 2 bases not matched to a gene. CDR3 length: 14 residues. CDR3 in DNA: TGTGCCAGCAGCCCTCGGGGGGACCAAGAGACCCAGTACTTC. Residues: CASSPRGDQETQYF.

This chain uses TRBV30 with TRBJ1-1, with D possibly being TRBD1 (5 bases). Per germline, CDR1 GTSNPN and CDR2 SVGIG (reference sequence). This CDR3 has 12 amino acids. V lost 0 bases, J lost 7 bases, and 9 bases lay in between. In DNA, the CDR3 is TGTGCCTGGAGTGTACCGGGGGGTGAAGCTTTCTTT. Its translation: CAWSVPGGEAFF.

The chain carries TRBV5-5 and TRBJ2-7, with 7 bases that match TRBD1. Germline V gene lookup returns CDR1 SGHKS and CDR2 YYEKEE (reference sequence). J lost 3 bases, V lost 2 bases, and 8 bases had no gene match. This CDR3 has 15 residues. CDR3 region: CASSLKGTVNYEQYF. DNA of the CDR3: TGTGCCAGCAGCTTAAAGGGGACAGTGAACTACGAGCAGTACTTC.

The V call is TRBV11-2, the J call TRBJ2-3, with D perhaps TRBD1 (6 bases). This CDR3 region has 15 residues. The ends were cut back, 3 bases at V and 5 bases at J, with 15 bases in the middle. Germline values: CDR1 SGHAT, CDR2 FQNNGV. The CDR3 DNA sequence: TGTGCCAGCAGCTTGGGGACAACCTCCGGAGATACGCAGTATTTT. Translating gives CASSLGTTSGDTQYF.

V gene TRBV30 combines with J gene TRBJ2-3, with D perhaps matching TRBD2 (6 bases). The V gene's germline CDR1 is GTSNPN and CDR2 SVGIG (reference sequence). V was cut by 1 base and J by 3 bases, with 14 bases left in between. The CDR3 is 15 amino acids. CDR3 sequence: CAWSGLAGLTDTQYF. For the CDR3, the DNA is TGTGCCTGGAGTGGATTGGCAGGACTAACAGATACGCAGTATTTT.

The chain is built from TRBV6-1 and TRBJ1-5, with D unresolved. V lost 0 bases to trimming and J lost 4 bases, with 13 bases between them. CDR1 is MNHNS, CDR2 SASEGT, per germline. This CDR3 contains 16 residues. CDR3 nucleotide sequence: TGTGCCAGCAGTGAAGCGCGGAGACAAGGAAATCAGCCCCAGCATTTT. As protein: CASSEARRQGNQPQHF.

This chain uses TRBV7-3 with TRBJ2-1; TRBD1 is a possible D gene (5 bases). Germline V gene sequence: CDR1 SGHTA, CDR2 FQGTGA. The CDR3 extends over 17 amino acids. V was trimmed by 5 bases and J by 5 bases, leaving 22 bases between them. CDR3 in amino acids: CASSPGVTLGVNNEQFF. CDR3 DNA: TGTGCCAGCAGCCCCGGCGTTACGCTAGGGGTCAACAATGAGCAGTTCTTC.

This sequence joins TRBV6-6 and TRBJ2-7; 10 bases map to TRBD2. The trim removed 6 bases at V and 1 base at J, leaving 6 bases unmatched. This CDR3 comprises 15 residues. The germline V gene encodes CDR1 MNHNY and CDR2 SVGAGI (reference sequence). The CDR3 is CASRPSGRESYEQYF. The CDR3 coding sequence is TGTGCCAGCAGACCCAGCGGGAGGGAATCCTACGAGCAGTACTTC.

The table lists this clone with a few counts. V usage is TRBV4-1 and J usage is TRBJ1-1, with D unclear. The CDR3 totals 13 residues. In germline, CDR1 is MGHRA, CDR2 YSYEKL. The V gene lost 0 bases and the J gene lost 4 bases, with 6 bases spanning the gap. The CDR3 bases are TGCGCCAGCAGCCAAGATGCTGTCACTGAAGCTTTCTTT. Translating it yields CASSQDAVTEAFF.

As for this clone: At one end the junction does not follow the germline gene, possibly because of a read error. This rearrangement joins TRBV10-1 to TRBJ2-1; maybe TRBD1 (6 bases). This CDR3 contains 13 residues. Germline CDR1 and CDR2: WNHNN and SYGVQD (reference sequence). CDR3 residues: CASSEGQSNEQFF. CDR3 bases: TGCGCCAGCAGTGAGGGACAGTCTAATGAGCAATTCTTC.

The chain has TRBV14 and TRBJ2-2; D gene unclear. V dropped 2 bases and J dropped 6 bases, with 10 bases sitting between them. The CDR3 spans 14 residues. CDR1 and CDR2 from the germline V gene are SGHDN and FVKESK. CDR3 DNA sequence: TGTGCCAGCAGCCAAATGACGGGTTCCGGGGAGCTGTTTTTT. Amino acids: CASSQMTGSGELFF.

V usage is TRBV7-6 and J usage is TRBJ2-7; no definite D call. V dropped 1 base and J dropped 2 bases, with 9 bases sitting between them. Per the germline V gene, CDR1 is SGHVS and CDR2 is FNYEAQ. There are 14 residues in the CDR3. CDR3 sequence: CASSLEQVTYEQYF. In DNA form, the CDR3 reads TGTGCCAGCAGCTTAGAGCAGGTCACCTACGAGCAGTACTTC. The full variable domain, completed using reference TRBV7-6 and TRBJ2-7, is GAGVSQSPRYKVTKRGQDVALRCDPISGHVSLYWYRQALGQGPEFLTYFNYEAQQDKSGLPNDRFSAERPEGSISTLTIQRTEQRDSAMYRCASSLEQVTYEQYFGPGTRLTVT.

The chain links TRBV14 to TRBJ2-2; D gene uncertain. The germline CDR1 and CDR2 sequences are SGHDN and FVKESK. Trimming cost V 5 bases and J 4 bases, with 8 bases left between them. This CDR3 spans 13 amino acids. The CDR3 nucleotides read TGTGCCAGCAGCGCCCGACTCACCGGGGAGCTGTTTTTT. Translated: CASSARLTGELFF.

About this clone: This may come from a read error, since a much larger clone is one base off. The chain couples TRBV15 to TRBJ2-7, with TRBD1 matching 10 bases. Trimming took 8 bases from V and 7 from J; bases not matched to a gene: 14. CDR3 length: 15 amino acids. Looked up from germline, CDR1 is LNHNV and CDR2 is YYDKDF (reference sequence). CDR3 in amino acids: CATSIRQGAIREQYF. The CDR3 nucleotides are TGTGCCACCTCCATCAGACAGGGGGCAATCAGGGAGCAGTACTTC.

V is TRBV7-7 and J is TRBJ2-3; tentative D call: TRBD2 (6 bases). In germline, CDR1 is SSHAT, CDR2 FNYEAQ (reference sequence). V gave up 6 bases and J gave up 1 base, with 8 bases separating them. The CDR3 is made up of 13 amino acids. This CDR3 reads CASSSSGTDTQYF. As DNA, the CDR3 is TGTGCCAGCAGTTCTAGCGGCACAGATACGCAGTATTTT. Variable domain in full (rest from reference TRBV7-7 and TRBJ2-3): GAGVSQSPRYKVTKRGQDVTLRCDPISSHATLYWYQQALGQGPEFLTYFNYEAQPDKSGLPSDRFSAERPEGSISTLTIQRTEQRDSAMYRCASSSSGTDTQYFGPGTRLTVL.

The CDR3 DNA is TGTGCCAGCAGCTTAAACCGTGGAGCGGGAGTGGAGACCCAGTACTTC. Protein: CASSLNRGAGVETQYF. The chain is built from TRBV7-9 and TRBJ2-5; TRBD2 aligns across 8 bases. Trimming took 2 bases from V and 5 from J; bases not matched to a gene: 10. The CDR3 extends over 16 amino acids. Germline-derived CDR1 and CDR2 are SEHNR and FQNEAQ (reference sequence).

The genes are TRBV5-1 and TRBJ2-7; 8 bases are shared with TRBD1. Germline-derived CDR1 and CDR2 are SGHRS and YFSETQ. V shed 4 bases and J 6 bases; nucleotides not matched to a gene: 9. The CDR3 loop spans 14 amino acids. The CDR3 sequence: CASSQRTGYGEQYF. Here the CDR3 DNA reads TGCGCCAGCAGCCAAAGGACAGGGTATGGCGAGCAGTACTTC.

The V gene is TRBV28, the J gene TRBJ2-7; TRBD1 agrees at 8 bases. Germline lookup yields CDR1 MDHEN and CDR2 SYDVKM. This CDR3 has 12 residues. V shed 3 bases, J shed 6 bases, and the junction held 1 base outside the gene matches. The CDR3 sequence: CASSFTGGEQYF. The CDR3 nucleotides read TGTGCCAGCAGTTTTACAGGGGGCGAGCAGTACTTC.

This clone occurred once. The J gene is TRBJ2-1, the V gene TRBV11-2; 8 bases agree with TRBD2. The CDR3 contains 17 residues. V dropped 3 bases and J dropped 1; count of bases not matched to a gene: 8. Germline V gene sequence: CDR1 SGHAT, CDR2 FQNNGV. CDR3 amino acids: CASSLIPGGGSYNEQFF. CDR3 bases: TGTGCCAGCAGCTTGATTCCCGGGGGGGGATCCTACAATGAGCAGTTCTTC.

The V and J genes are TRBV11-3 and TRBJ2-1; 9 bases align to TRBD1. The CDR3 contains 15 residues. Losses at the gene ends were 5 bases for V and 2 bases for J; bases not matched to a gene: 4. Germline V gene lookup returns CDR1 SGHNT and CDR2 YENEEA. In DNA form, the CDR3 reads TGTGCCAGCAGCCCGGGACAGGGCGCCTACAATGAGCAGTTCTTC. The encoded protein is CASSPGQGAYNEQFF.

This clone was detected only once. The gene calls are TRBV5-1 and TRBJ1-4; TRBD1 matches 9 bases. The CDR3 runs 13 residues. Per germline, CDR1 SGHRS and CDR2 YFSETQ. V shed 4 bases and J 8 bases; nucleotides not matched to a gene: 3. The CDR3 protein is CASSRDREEKLFF. For the CDR3, the DNA is TGCGCCAGCAGCCGGGACAGGGAAGAAAAACTGTTTTTT. Looking up the rest from reference TRBV5-1 and TRBJ1-4 gives the full variable domain: KAGVTQTPRYLIKTRGQQVTLSCSPISGHRSVSWYQQTPGQGLQFLFEYFSETQRNKGNFPGRFSGRQFSNSRSEMNVSTLELGDSALYLCASSRDREEKLFFGSGTQLSVL.

The chain links TRBV19 to TRBJ2-7; unclear D gene. CDR1 LNHDA and CDR2 SQIVND come from the germline V gene (reference sequence). The V and J ends lost 1 base and 0 bases respectively, with 7 bases between them. The CDR3 covers 14 residues. The CDR3 DNA reads as TGTGCCAGTAGTATAGCGGGTAGCTCCTACGAGCAGTACTTC. Protein sequence: CASSIAGSSYEQYF.

The gene calls are TRBV4-1 and TRBJ2-5, with TRBD1 as a possible D gene (6 bases). V was shortened by 5 bases and J by 7 bases, with 14 bases between the two germline ends. Per the germline V gene, CDR1 is MGHRA and CDR2 is YSYEKL. CDR3 length equals 13 residues. The CDR3 spells CASSEPGETTQYF. The CDR3 DNA reads TGCGCCAGCAGCGAACCAGGGGAGACGACCCAGTACTTC.

The chain employs TRBV14 and TRBJ1-1; D gene ambiguous. CDR1 is SGHDN and CDR2 is FVKESK in the germline V gene. This CDR3 contains 13 residues. The ends were cut back, 1 base at V and 6 bases at J, with 9 bases in the middle. CDR3 sequence: CASSQGIGSEAFF. For the CDR3, the DNA is TGTGCCAGCAGCCAAGGGATCGGTTCTGAAGCTTTCTTT.

The chain has TRBV7-9 and TRBJ1-1; tentative D call: TRBD1 (6 bases). In germline, CDR1 is SEHNR, CDR2 FQNEAQ (reference sequence). V lost 8 bases to trimming and J lost 3 bases, with 19 bases between them. The CDR3 extends over 15 amino acids. The CDR3 loop reads CASLTYREGDTEAFF. The CDR3 bases are TGTGCCAGCCTGACCTACAGGGAGGGAGACACTGAAGCTTTCTTT.

This CDR3 is CASSRGSSYNEQFF. The CDR3 nucleotides are TGCGCCAGCAGCAGGGGGAGCTCCTACAATGAGCAGTTCTTC. The chain employs TRBV5-1 and TRBJ2-1, with D possibly being TRBD1 (6 bases). The CDR3 loop spans 14 amino acids. The V and J ends lost 4 bases and 0 bases respectively, with 8 bases between them. CDR1 and CDR2 from the germline V gene are SGHRS and YFSETQ.

The chain links TRBV19 to TRBJ1-5, with unresolved D. CDR3 length equals 15 residues. Germline CDR1 LNHDA, CDR2 SQIVND (reference sequence). Trimming shortened V by 6 bases and J by 0 bases, and 12 bases separated the two germline ends. CDR3 amino acids: CASREIETSNQPQHF. The DNA of the CDR3 is TGTGCCAGTAGGGAAATAGAGACTAGCAATCAGCCCCAGCATTTT.

The rearrangement joins TRBV7-2 to TRBJ2-7; tentative D call: TRBD2 (5 bases). Germline CDR1 SGHTA, CDR2 FQGNSA. Deletions cut 2 bases from V and 6 bases from J, with 14 bases between. This CDR3 is 14 amino acids long. The CDR3 protein is CASSLRGGGREQYF. CDR3 in DNA: TGTGCCAGCAGCTTACGAGGAGGCGGTCGCGAGCAGTACTTC.

This clone has only a few counts. CDR3 sequence reads: CASSFEGAQETQYF. In DNA form, the CDR3 reads TGTGCCAGCAGCTTTGAGGGAGCCCAAGAGACCCAGTACTTC. The rearrangement links TRBV5-6 to TRBJ2-5; a possible D gene is TRBD2 (5 bases). The CDR3 is made up of 14 amino acids. V lost 2 bases and J 1 base, leaving 9 bases between the germline ends. Germline-derived CDR1 and CDR2 are SGHDT and YYEEEE.